Below are 10 T cell receptor beta chains sequenced from a single sample in a study of blood T cell repertoires in COVID-19. This table comes from immunoSEQ multiplex PCR, and its TCRdb copy is limited to in-frame clones, with some not included. The table shows under 250,000 clones, with about 79% occurring only once. Material for sequencing was peripheral blood. The receptor source for this set is a man aged 45-65 years with active or convalescent COVID-19.

This chain uses TRBV19 with TRBJ2-7; a possible D gene is TRBD2 (5 bases). CDR1 and CDR2 from the germline V gene are LNHDA and SQIVND (reference sequence). V lost 1 base and J 4 bases, leaving 8 bases between the germline ends. This CDR3 contains 13 residues. Here the CDR3 reads CASSIVGGYEQYF. For the CDR3, the DNA is TGTGCCAGTAGTATAGTTGGAGGTTACGAGCAGTACTTC.

The chain uses TRBV28 and TRBJ1-6; no reliable D call. V lost 3 bases to trimming and J lost 7 bases, with 4 bases between them. Germline V gene data show CDR1 as MDHEN and CDR2 as SYDVKM. There are 12 residues in the CDR3. CDR3 in amino acids: CASSLQNSPLHF. CDR3 bases: TGTGCCAGCAGTTTGCAGAATTCACCCCTCCACTTT.

The chain is built from TRBV11-3 and TRBJ1-1; a possible D gene is TRBD1 (5 bases). Germline CDR1 and CDR2: SGHNT and YENEEA. The CDR3 is 18 residues long. V was cut by 1 base and J by 1 base, with 19 bases left in between. CDR3 protein: CASSLGLVSGRGNTEAFF. The DNA of the CDR3 is TGTGCCAGCAGCTTAGGCCTCGTGTCAGGGAGGGGGAACACTGAAGCTTTCTTT.

The chain couples TRBV29-1 to TRBJ2-1; TRBD2 agrees at 8 bases. Germline V gene data show CDR1 as SQVTM and CDR2 as ANQGSEA. The CDR3 runs to 18 residues. Unmatched junction bases numbered 16, after V lost 6 bases and J lost 0 bases. In DNA, the CDR3 is TGCAGCGTCGCTAGCCCGACCGGGGGGGTTAGCTCCTACAATGAGCAGTTCTTC. Protein product: CSVASPTGGVSSYNEQFF.

This chain joins TRBV24-1 and TRBJ1-1, with a weak D call TRBD1 (6 bases). V shed 4 bases and J shed 4 bases, with 15 bases lying between them. The CDR3 totals 15 residues. CDR1 and CDR2 (germline): KGHDR, SFDVKD. CDR3 coding DNA: TGTGCCACCAGTGACCCCCGACAGGATCCCACTGAAGCTTTCTTT. This encodes CATSDPRQDPTEAFF.

This chain links TRBV27 with TRBJ2-3; 7 bases align to TRBD2. Germline lookup yields CDR1 MNHEY and CDR2 SMNVEV (reference sequence). The CDR3 has 16 residues. Losses at the gene ends were 1 base for V and 4 bases for J; bases not matched to a gene: 8. This CDR3 is CASSLYEGGPSDTQYF. The CDR3 bases are TGTGCCAGCAGTTTATATGAGGGAGGGCCGTCAGATACGCAGTATTTT.

This clone was found a few times. The rearrangement uses TRBV5-4 and TRBJ1-6, with 7 bases identical to TRBD1. Germline V gives CDR1 SGHNT, CDR2 YYREEE (reference sequence). The CDR3 consists of 15 residues. Trimming cost V 2 bases and J 7 bases; bases outside gene matches: 6. The CDR3 protein is CASSFMGQLNSPLHF. The CDR3 nucleotides are TGTGCCAGCAGCTTTATGGGACAGTTGAATTCACCCCTCCACTTT.

The chain recombines TRBV19 with TRBJ2-6; a possible D gene is TRBD2 (5 bases). The CDR3 is 14 residues long. Trimming shortened V by 4 bases and J by 4 bases, and 8 bases separated the two germline ends. CDR1 and CDR2 (germline): LNHDA, SQIVND (reference sequence). The CDR3 nucleotides read TGTGCCAGTAGTAAGCGGTCCGGGGCCAACGTCCTGACTTTC. This encodes CASSKRSGANVLTF.

The chain couples TRBV5-1 to TRBJ2-5, with TRBD2 matching over 10 bases. The J segment lost 4 bases and the V segment lost 0 bases, leaving 9 bases of the junction unmatched. This CDR3 contains 17 residues. Germline CDR1 reads SGHRS; CDR2 reads YFSETQ. The CDR3 region has the DNA TGCGCCAGCAGCTTGGGCCCCAGAGCGGGGGGGCCAGAGACCCAGTACTTC. Its translation: CASSLGPRAGGPETQYF.

This chain joins TRBV5-6 and TRBJ1-4; D not resolved. CDR3 size: 15 residues. Per the germline V gene, CDR1 is SGHDT and CDR2 is YYEEEE. Deletions cut 3 bases from V and 10 bases from J, with 19 bases between. The CDR3 DNA is TGTGCCAGCAGCTCCGGGATCACCGACAAGGGAAAACTGTTTTTT. It encodes CASSSGITDKGKLFF. The variable domain in full, completed from reference TRBV5-6 and TRBJ1-4, reads DAGVTQSPTHLIKTRGQQVTLRCSPKSGHDTVSWYQQALGQGPQFIFQYYEEEERQRGNFPDRFSGHQFPNYSSELNVNALLLGDSALYLCASSSGITDKGKLFFGSGTQLSVL.